This TCR beta chain was profiled in a study of blood T cells in healthy people across ages. Study results and limitations: Changes in expanded clonotypes were possibly confounded, as the CMV status of donors was unknown.

Comment on this clonotype: Its antigen is not identified.

The authors ran a second PCR of about 6 to 11 cycles using a sample-barcoded 5' primer and a J-beta primer mix. TCRdb reprocessed the 5' RACE reads via MiXCR and lists one record per CDR3 protein. Of 1.6 million or so distinct CDR3 sequences in the sample, about 31% were seen once. The CDR3 spans 14 residues. The germline CDR1 and CDR2 sequences are SGHTA and FQGNSA. Trimming removed 5 bases from V and 4 bases from J, with 15 bases in between. Material: blood. This sequence originates from a woman in her twenties or thirties in good health. The chain is built from TRBV7-2 and TRBJ2-7; D remains ambiguous. This CDR3 reads CASSLGILPYEQYF. CDR3 DNA sequence: TGTGCCAGCAGCCTTGGGATCCTTCCGTACGAGCAGTACTTC. The variable domain in full, completed from reference TRBV7-2 and TRBJ2-7, reads GAGVSQSPSNKVTEKGKDVELRCDPISGHTALYWYRQSLGQGLEFLIYFQGNSAPDKSGLPSDRFSAERTGGSVSTLTIQRTQQEDSAVYLCASSLGILPYEQYFGPGTRLTVT.